Each of the 9 T cell receptor beta chains below was sequenced from the same sample in a study of human T cells and chemical hapten exposure (dated by TCRdb to 2020 to 2022). The library came from RACE. The sequencer was a NextSeq 500. In-frame beta chains were kept once TCRdb had trimmed the public reads at Q25 with fastp and called clones with MiXCR. Entries that share a CDR3 protein sequence are merged under the most common genes and DNA. The sample table records a few hundred thousand distinct CDR3 sequences; about 5.4% of these occur just once. In total, the top ten clones hold over 7% of the sample. Sample time point, as interpreted from the label and publication: pre-sensitization, week 0. The treatment or condition tag for this specimen amounts to: therapeutic diphenylcyclopropenone sensitization with weekly scalp DPC. Specimen: whole blood, collected in connection with sensitization to the hapten diphenylcyclopropenone (DPC). Receptors were obtained from a woman between 18 and 30 years old with alopecia areata. Some clones in this sample may be carry-over from other donors' samples.

The rearrangement uses TRBV6-2 or TRBV6-3 and TRBJ2-7; no reliable D call. CDR1 is MNHEY, CDR2 SVGEGT, per germline. The CDR3 is made up of 13 amino acids. The ends were cut back, 3 bases at V and 3 bases at J, with 9 bases in the middle. The CDR3 loop is CASSYKVGYEQYF. For the CDR3, the DNA is TGTGCCAGCAGTTATAAGGTTGGCTACGAGCAGTACTTC.

This clonotype was detected many times. The CDR3 region is CASSPQGVYTEAFF. CDR3 sequence (DNA): TGTGCCAGCAGCCCCCAGGGCGTCTACACTGAAGCTTTCTTT. V usage is TRBV3-1 and J usage is TRBJ1-1, with a tentative D call TRBD1 (5 bases). Germline CDR1 and CDR2: LGHDT and YNNKEL (reference sequence). Deletions cut 4 bases from V and 3 bases from J, with 12 bases between. The CDR3 totals 14 residues.

Many counts were recorded for this clonotype. In nucleotides, the CDR3 is TGTGCCAGCAGCAAAGCGCGAAGGATCTGGGCGAACTATGGCTACACCTTC. Translating it yields CASSKARRIWANYGYTF. The chain joins TRBV21-1 to TRBJ1-2; the table calls TRBD1, which could not be checked here. TRBV21-1 is listed as a pseudogene. This CDR3 contains 17 residues.

The chain combines TRBV12-3 or TRBV12-4 with TRBJ1-1; a weak D match, TRBD1 (6 bases). V lost 6 bases, J lost 1 base, and 12 bases lay in between. The CDR3 is 14 amino acids. The CDR3 DNA reads as TGTGCCAGCAGACATGGACAGACGAACACTGAAGCTTTCTTT. As protein: CASRHGQTNTEAFF.

This clonotype was observed a handful of times. This chain joins TRBV7-9 and TRBJ2-1; 9 nucleotides agree with TRBD2. The CDR3 extends over 18 amino acids. Germline loops: CDR1 SEHNR, CDR2 FQNEAQ (reference sequence). The V segment lost 0 bases and the J segment 9 bases; nucleotides outside the gene matches: 15. The CDR3 region has the DNA TGTGCCAGCAGCTTAGCCTTCAATCTAGCGGGGACTGCTATTGAGCAGTTCTTC. As protein: CASSLAFNLAGTAIEQFF. The whole variable domain, remainder taken from reference TRBV7-9 and TRBJ2-1, is DTGVSQNPRHKITKRGQNVTFRCDPISEHNRLYWYRQTLGQGPEFLTYFQNEAQLEKSRLLSDRFSAERPKGSFSTLEIQRTEQGDSAMYLCASSLAFNLAGTAIEQFFGPGTRLTVL.

This clonotype was counted at least ten times. The rearrangement uses TRBV25-1 and TRBJ1-1; a possible D gene is TRBD1 (5 bases). The CDR3 totals 15 residues. CDR1 and CDR2 (germline): MGHDK, SYGVNS. V was clipped by 4 bases and J by 4 bases, with 16 bases between them. CDR3 in amino acids: CASSGDPLKFTEAFF. CDR3 nucleotides: TGTGCCAGCAGTGGGGACCCCCTAAAATTCACTGAAGCTTTCTTT.

This clonotype was counted a few times. The chain couples TRBV25-1 to TRBJ2-7; possible D gene TRBD2, 6 bases. The CDR3 sequence is 14 residues long. The ends were cut back, 10 bases at V and 2 bases at J, with 18 bases in the middle. CDR1 and CDR2 (germline): MGHDK, SYGVNS. In DNA form, the CDR3 reads TGTGCCACAAACCCGAGAGGACTACCCTACGAGCAGTACTTC. It is translated as CATNPRGLPYEQYF.

In this sample, this clonotype turned up many times. The chain is built from TRBV10-3 and TRBJ2-3, with 8 bases lining up with TRBD1. There are 15 residues in the CDR3. J gave up 0 bases and V 8 bases, and 7 bases lay outside the gene matches. The germline gives CDR1 ENHRY, CDR2 SYGVKD. CDR3 sequence reads: CAIDRGFTSTDTQYF. The CDR3 nucleotides read TGTGCCATCGACAGGGGATTCACTAGCACAGATACGCAGTATTTT.

Many counts were recorded for this clonotype. V gene TRBV7-9 combines with J gene TRBJ1-6; 7 bases align to TRBD1. The J segment lost 2 bases and the V segment lost 3 bases, leaving 4 bases of the junction unmatched. This CDR3 contains 16 residues. From germline, CDR1 is SEHNR and CDR2 FQNEAQ (reference sequence). DNA for the CDR3: TGTGCCAGCAGCTTCGGGACAGTTACCTATAATTCACCCCTCCACTTT. Translation: CASSFGTVTYNSPLHF. Full variable domain (rest looked up from reference TRBV7-9 and TRBJ1-6): DTGVSQNPRHKITKRGQNVTFRCDPISEHNRLYWYRQTLGQGPEFLTYFQNEAQLEKSRLLSDRFSAERPKGSFSTLEIQRTEQGDSAMYLCASSFGTVTYNSPLHFGNGTRLTVT.